A single sample is the source of the 18 T cell receptor beta chains below, sequenced in a study of OX40 agonist ivuxolimab in advanced cancers. Measured with immunoSEQ multiplex PCR; TCRdb has only the in-frame clones, and not every one. Of fewer than 80,000 clones in the sample, around 80% were seen once. This specimen consisted of CD4+ or CD8+ T cells sorted from blood, obtained in a trial of the OX40 agonist ivuxolimab. These receptors were taken from an adult with an advanced solid tumor such as melanoma, head and neck, liver or kidney cancer.

This chain links TRBV12-5 with TRBJ1-1; D gene ambiguous. Deletions cut 6 bases from V and 1 base from J, with 9 bases between. This CDR3 has 13 residues. CDR1 and CDR2 from the germline V gene are LGHNT and FRNRAP. The CDR3 DNA is TGTGCTAGTGGAGTCCAGGCGAACACTGAAGCTTTCTTT. The encoded protein is CASGVQANTEAFF. The full variable domain, its missing parts supplied by reference TRBV12-5 and TRBJ1-1, is DARVTQTPRHKVTEMGQEVTMRCQPILGHNTVFWYRQTMMQGLELLAYFRNRAPLDDSGMPKDRFSAEMPDATLATLKIQPSEPRDSAVYFCASGVQANTEAFFGQGTRLTVV.

The chain carries TRBV14 and TRBJ2-2; D is possibly TRBD1 or TRBD2 (5 bases each). The CDR3 covers 17 residues. CDR1 is SGHDN, CDR2 FVKESK, per germline. The V gene lost 0 bases and the J gene lost 7 bases, with 18 bases spanning the gap. This CDR3 is CASSQDDWGQGDGELFF. The CDR3, as DNA: TGTGCCAGCAGCCAAGACGATTGGGGCCAGGGAGACGGGGAGCTGTTTTTT. Variable domain in full (rest from reference TRBV14 and TRBJ2-2): EAGVTQFPSHSVIEKGQTVTLRCDPISGHDNLYWYRRVMGKEIKFLLHFVKESKQDESGMPNNRFLAERTGGTYSTLKVQPAELEDSGVYFCASSQDDWGQGDGELFFGEGSRLTVL.

V usage is TRBV13 and J usage is TRBJ2-2, with 11 bases identical to TRBD2. Germline CDR1 PRHDT, CDR2 FYEKMQ (reference sequence). Trimming removed 6 bases from V and 0 bases from J; junction bases left unmatched: 6. There are 17 residues in the CDR3. The CDR3 is CASSLKTSGANTGELFF. CDR3 coding DNA: TGTGCCAGCAGTCTTAAGACTAGCGGGGCGAACACCGGGGAGCTGTTTTTT.

The chain uses TRBV4-3 and TRBJ1-3; D is uncertain. Between the trimmed V and J ends, which lost 0 bases and 0 bases, there was a span of 9 bases. Germline values: CDR1 LGHNA, CDR2 YSLEER. The CDR3 has 16 residues. This CDR3 reads CASSQDRVNSGNTIYF. The CDR3 region has the DNA TGCGCCAGCAGCCAAGATAGGGTAAACTCTGGAAACACCATATATTTT.

The gene calls are TRBV15 and TRBJ1-1; D remains ambiguous. The CDR3 runs 16 residues. Germline V gene data show CDR1 as LNHNV and CDR2 as YYDKDF (reference sequence). Trimming pared 0 bases from V and 4 bases from J, leaving 15 bases between. The CDR3 DNA is TGTGCCACCAGCAGAGATCCGCGGGGAATGGGCACTGAAGCTTTCTTT. It is translated as CATSRDPRGMGTEAFF. Full variable domain (outside the CDR3, taken from reference TRBV15 and TRBJ1-1): DAMVIQNPRYQVTQFGKPVTLSCSQTLNHNVMYWYQQKSSQAPKLLFHYYDKDFNNEADTPDNFQSRRPNTSFCFLDIRSPGLGDTAMYLCATSRDPRGMGTEAFFGQGTRLTVV.

The V and J genes are TRBV6-5 and TRBJ1-1, with no clear D. The CDR3 sequence is 12 residues long. CDR1 MNHEY and CDR2 SVGAGI come from the germline V gene. V lost 4 bases and J 4 bases, leaving 7 bases between the germline ends. The CDR3 region has the DNA TGTGCCAGCAGTTTCAAACCCACTGAAGCTTTCTTT. Its protein is CASSFKPTEAFF.

The chain couples TRBV6-5 to TRBJ2-4, with TRBD1 identical over 11 bases. V shed 2 bases and J 6 bases; nucleotides not matched to a gene: 3. There are 15 residues in the CDR3. CDR1 is MNHEY and CDR2 is SVGAGI in the germline V gene. CDR3: CASSYGQGAGNIQYF. CDR3 coding DNA: TGTGCCAGCAGTTACGGACAGGGGGCGGGAAACATTCAGTACTTC.

The chain employs TRBV14 and TRBJ1-4; D is perhaps TRBD1 (5 bases). Deletions cut 4 bases from V and 3 bases from J, with 9 bases between. This CDR3 region has 14 residues. The germline V gene encodes CDR1 SGHDN and CDR2 FVKESK. In DNA, the CDR3 is TGTGCCAGCAGCCTTGGGGGTTCTAATGAAAAACTGTTTTTT. Translating gives CASSLGGSNEKLFF.

The gene calls are TRBV10-3 and TRBJ2-3; possible D gene TRBD2, 7 bases. The V and J ends lost 4 bases and 0 bases respectively, with 11 bases between them. The germline V gene encodes CDR1 ENHRY and CDR2 SYGVKD. CDR3 size: 15 residues. CDR3 amino acids: CAISGRGLSTDTQYF. DNA for the CDR3: TGTGCCATCAGTGGGCGGGGGCTTAGCACAGATACGCAGTATTTT.

V and J are TRBV5-6 and TRBJ2-7; D is ambiguous. V was shortened by 2 bases and J by 3 bases, with 6 bases between the two germline ends. Germline lookup yields CDR1 SGHDT and CDR2 YYEEEE. This CDR3 is built from 12 residues. The CDR3 loop is CASSLTDYEQYF. CDR3 nucleotide sequence: TGTGCCAGCAGCTTAACGGACTACGAGCAGTACTTC.

The sample holds one count of this clone. The rearrangement uses TRBV11-2 and TRBJ2-1, with TRBD1 as a possible D gene (6 bases). CDR3 length: 13 amino acids. In germline, CDR1 is SGHAT, CDR2 FQNNGV. Trimming took off 5 bases at V and 5 bases at J, with 10 bases between the two ends. The CDR3 is CASSPNRDNEQFF. In DNA form, the CDR3 reads TGTGCCAGCAGCCCTAACAGGGACAATGAGCAGTTCTTC.

The chain has TRBV18 and TRBJ2-2, with 7 bases identical to TRBD1. In germline, CDR1 is KGHSH, CDR2 LQKENI. CDR3 length equals 16 residues. Trimming removed 0 bases from V and 5 bases from J; junction bases left unmatched: 6. CDR3 sequence: CASSPPGQSDTGELFF. The CDR3 DNA reads as TGTGCCAGCTCACCACCGGGACAGAGCGATACCGGGGAGCTGTTTTTT.

This clone was recorded a few times. The CDR3 here is CASSFAWEVSTF. The CDR3 region has the DNA TGTGCCAGCAGCTTCGCCTGGGAAGTGTCCACCTTC. The chain has TRBV7-2 and TRBJ1-2; D unresolved. The V end lost 3 bases, the J end lost 13 bases, and 15 bases lay between the germline ends. The CDR3 contains 12 residues. Germline values: CDR1 SGHTA, CDR2 FQGNSA. Full variable domain (rest looked up from reference TRBV7-2 and TRBJ1-2): GAGVSQSPSNKVTEKGKDVELRCDPISGHTALYWYRQSLGQGLEFLIYFQGNSAPDKSGLPSDRFSAERTGGSVSTLTIQRTQQEDSAVYLCASSFAWEVSTFGSGTRLTVV.

V usage is TRBV7-9 and J usage is TRBJ1-2; D perhaps matches TRBD1 (6 bases). V gave up 3 bases and J gave up 7 bases, with 15 bases separating them. CDR3 size: 14 residues. Germline assignment: CDR1 SEHNR and CDR2 FQNEAQ (reference sequence). The chain's CDR3 is CASSFIRDIGGYTF. The CDR3 nucleotides read TGTGCCAGCAGCTTTATAAGGGACATCGGTGGCTACACCTTC.

V gene TRBV7-2 combines with J gene TRBJ2-3; 9 bases align to TRBD2. The CDR3 loop spans 15 amino acids. CDR1 and CDR2 from the germline V gene are SGHTA and FQGNSA. Trimming cost V 6 bases and J 4 bases; bases outside gene matches: 8. CDR3 protein: CASRSAGGLADTQYF. CDR3 bases: TGTGCCAGCAGGTCGGCGGGGGGGCTGGCAGATACGCAGTATTTT.

The chain's CDR3 is CSVEEGGMPQHF. The CDR3 DNA follows: TGCAGCGTTGAAGAAGGGGGTATGCCCCAGCATTTT. The rearrangement uses TRBV29-1 and TRBJ1-5, with a weak D call TRBD1 (6 bases). The CDR3 sequence is 12 residues long. The ends were cut back, 0 bases at V and 9 bases at J, with 9 bases in the middle. The germline gives CDR1 SQVTM, CDR2 ANQGSEA.

This clone was counted once. The V call is TRBV7-2, the J call TRBJ2-3, with 9 positions matching TRBD2. Germline V lookup: CDR1 SGHTA, CDR2 FQGNSA. Trimming cost V 4 bases and J 1 base; bases outside gene matches: 6. The CDR3 is 16 amino acids. CDR3 nucleotides: TGTGCCAGCAGCTGGTCCGGGACTAGCCGCACAGATACGCAGTATTTT. Its protein product is CASSWSGTSRTDTQYF.

The chain employs TRBV5-6 and TRBJ2-5; 10 nucleotides align to TRBD1. The germline gives CDR1 SGHDT, CDR2 YYEEEE. The CDR3 length is 15 residues. The trim removed 3 bases at V and 4 bases at J, leaving 6 bases unmatched. CDR3 residues: CASSSTGGPGETQYF. CDR3 nucleotide sequence: TGTGCCAGCAGCTCGACAGGGGGCCCGGGAGAGACCCAGTACTTC.